This TCR beta chain emerged from a study of shared clonotypes between healthy human individuals (dated by TCRdb to the early 2020s). Turning to the overall study: Three men and two women, aged 18 to 49 years, made up the cohort. For each donor, three plates each were used for CD4 naive and CD4 memory, two plates were used for CD8 naive, and one plate was used for CD8 memory. The study deeply sequenced blood TCR repertoires of about 5 healthy adults to estimate repertoire size and the extent of clonotype sharing between individuals. Different laboratories and diverse techniques were used to prepare libraries and sequence TCR repertoires, to increase sequencing depth and limit assay-specific biases. Leukapheresis yielded between about 0.9 and 8.9 billion PBMCs per donor.

The donors were healthy, HIV-negative adults who had no recently reported acute infections or vaccinations. Every donor was a Caucasian adult living in Nashville, Tennessee, USA. CD4+ T cells were enriched through magnetic negative selection, after which naive cells were positively selected on CD45RA and the remaining negative fraction served as the memory subset. After blood collection by leukapheresis, PBMCs were isolated using Ficoll-Histopaque density gradient centrifugation and then cryopreserved in the vapor phase of liquid nitrogen. Purity and quantity of every magnetically sorted T cell population were checked by analytical flow cytometry. Genomic DNA was isolated from each sorted fraction and quantified by UV absorbance on a Nanodrop 2000c. Summary of the overall study and its limitations: Compared with non-shared clonotypes, clonotypes shared by all four sorted-subset donors had higher generation probabilities. Naive subsets generally had larger estimated clonotype richness than memory subsets. Rarefaction of sorted-subset datasets indicated incomplete sequencing despite the large sequencing depth. Pairwise subsampling led to the expectation that sequencing depth would affect the degree of clonotype sharing among donors. Only blood was sampled, and tissue TCR repertoires likely differ from those in blood. Because the study included only a small number of donors, the genetic and exposure-history diversity represented was limited. Across a few donors, around 5% of naive CD4, roughly 3.5% of naive CD8, 2.3% of memory CD4, and approximately 0.4% of memory CD8 clonotypes were shared.

V and J are trimmed by 2 bases and 3 bases, and the gene matches miss 10 bases of the junction. Measured from the cysteine to the phenylalanine, the CDR3 is 16 residues long. Only the CDR3 DNA is retained, 48 bases long and in frame from the first base. From the germline V gene, CDR1 is MDHEN and CDR2 is SYDVKM. This clone occurred a few times. Its antigen remains undetermined. No base quality values were provided; no much bigger clone lies one nucleotide off. TCR CDR3 regions were amplified from genomic DNA by multiplex PCR using the deep immunoSEQ assay. Extracted genomic DNA from each cell subset was spread evenly across all wells of several immunoSEQ 96-well plates, with each plate serving as a replicate. For sorted subsets, approximately 190 ng genomic DNA, equal to about 30,000 T cell genomes, was loaded into each replicate PCR. The purified libraries were quantified using a Qubit 3.0 fluorometer, sized with a Bioanalyzer 2100, and then quantified again using the KAPA Library Quantification kit. Every immunoSEQ 96-well plate was sequenced on a dedicated single-read 150-cycle Illumina NextSeq 550 flow cell. The study's processing was this. Because the immunoSEQ output included only junctional sequences and no quality scores, the filtering could not be the same as the filtering used for full-length reads. To assign V/J genes and CDR3, sequences were annotated using PyIR, a Python wrapper for IgBLAST v1.9, with IMGT germline references. Any read was removed if the V/J assignment was weak (E-value above 1e-6), the CDR3 was missing, or the read contained stop codons, out-of-frame junctions, or ambiguous translated residues. V3J clonotypes were defined by identical inferred V gene, J gene, and CDR3 amino acid sequence. Percentage overlap between repertoires was calculated by dividing the number of shared unique clonotypes by the size of the smaller repertoire. Repertoire richness was assessed with RTK rarefaction, the Chao1 estimator, and Recon v2.1 estimates of unobserved clonotypes. Generation probabilities for all TCRbeta clonotypes obtained by the gDNA method from a handful of donors were computed using OLGA. TCRdb's version of the immuneACCESS table is confined to in-frame rearrangements and falls short of the full clone set. An unresolved V gene accounts for under half of the shortfall where checked; the remainder is of unknown origin. V and J calls and clone size come straight from that table; D and trimming were deduced from the DNA. Counted in this sample were 1 million to 1.2 million clones; around three quarters of them appeared once. 0.85% to 1% of the sample is held by the ten biggest clonotypes.

The sequence came from a man in his late teens or twenties in good health. Some clones in this sample may be carry-over from other donors' samples. The source material was memory CD4+ T cells from PBMCs. Explained via the paper, the cell subset or site label denotes: CD45RA-negative fraction. The chain couples TRBV28 to TRBJ2-7; TRBD2 aligns with 7 central bases. The CDR3 protein: CASSLPGGRASYEQYF. Read as DNA, the sequence is TGTGCCAGCAGTTTACCCGGGGGGAGGGCCAGCTACGAGCAGTACTTC.